These T cell receptor beta chains were read from a single sample in a study of blood T cell repertoires in COVID-19. Sequenced by immunoSEQ multiplex PCR; TCRdb stores in-frame clones only, minus some. The sample gives approximately 150,000 clones, around 81% of which show up once; approximately 11% is in the top ten. Sequencing was performed on peripheral blood. These TCRs come from a man between 60 and 75 years old with active or convalescent COVID-19. CDR3s include the opening cysteine and the closing phenylalanine or tryptophan. D genes are given only for firm matches. Where a row states a size, it is once, few, many or the class of an expanded clone; other rows omit it.

>TRBD1|.|TRBJ2-3|TRBV19|14
TGTGCCAGTAGTATGGGACAGGGCACAGATACGCAGTATTTT
CASSMGQGTDTQYF
>TRBD2|.|TRBJ2-5|TRBV18|16
TGTGCCAGCTCACCACCGTTAGCGGGAGGGCCGAAGACCCAGTACTTC
CASSPPLAGGPKTQYF
>.|.|TRBJ1-2|TRBV19|16
TGTGCCAGTAGCGCCCCGGCCGGGACACTTGAGTATGGCTACACCTTC
CASSAPAGTLEYGYTF
>.|.|TRBJ1-3|TRBV2|15
TGTGCCAGCAGTGATCGTCGGTCAGGTGGAAACACCATATATTTT
CASSDRRSGGNTIYF
>TRBD1|.|TRBJ2-1|TRBV7-2|16
TGTGCCAGCAGCTCTGACTCGACAGGGTCCTACAATGAGCAGTTCTTC
CASSSDSTGSYNEQFF
>TRBD1|.|TRBJ1-2|TRBV6-1|15
TGTGCCAGCAGTGAAGGTCACAGGGGGCTTTATGGCTACACCTTC
CASSEGHRGLYGYTF
>TRBD1|few|TRBJ1-4|TRBV29-1|13
TGCAGCGTTGGCGAATCAGGGGGGGAAAAACTGTTTTTT
CSVGESGGEKLFF
>.|.|TRBJ1-2|TRBV24-1|14
TGTGCCACCAGTGACCCTCAGGGGAACTATGGCTACACCTTC
CATSDPQGNYGYTF
>.|.|TRBJ1-1|TRBV11-3|13
TGTGCCAGCAGCTTAGGTGGAGGGGCGCAAGCTTTCTTT
CASSLGGGAQAFF
>TRBD1|.|TRBJ1-1|TRBV20-1|11
TGCAGTTCCGACAGGGACACTGAAGCTTTCTTT
CSSDRDTEAFF
>TRBD1|.|TRBJ2-5|TRBV27|13
TGTGCCAGCAGTTCCCCGGACAGGAAGACCCAGTACTTC
CASSSPDRKTQYF
>.|few|TRBJ2-3|TRBV20-1|15
TGCAGTGCTAGTGAGGGCGTTGGAAGCACAGATACGCAGTATTTT
CSASEGVGSTDTQYF
>TRBD2|.|TRBJ2-3|TRBV3-1/TRBV3-2|16
TGTGCCAGCAGCTCCCGCGGGAGGACTAGCACAGATACGCAGTATTTT
CASSSRGRTSTDTQYF
>TRBD1|few|TRBJ1-2|TRBV29-1|14
TGCAGCGTAGCAAGACAGGGCCTTAACTATGGCTACACCTTC
CSVARQGLNYGYTF
>.|.|TRBJ1-1|TRBV7-9|15
TGTGCCAGCAGCCGGGATCTGCCTCGGGACACTGAAGCTTTCTTT
CASSRDLPRDTEAFF
>.|.|TRBJ1-1|TRBV2|12
TGTGCCAGCAGTACACAGCGGACTGAAGCTTTCTTT
CASSTQRTEAFF
>.|.|TRBJ1-1|TRBV9|13
TGTGCCAGCAGCGTAGTGTCTCAGGGTGAAGCTTTCTTT
CASSVVSQGEAFF
>.|.|TRBJ2-2|TRBV2|12
TGTGCCAGCAGGAAGGGGATCGGGGAGCTGTTTTTT
CASRKGIGELFF
>TRBD1|.|TRBJ2-3|TRBV5-1|17
TGCGCCAGCAGCTCGGCCGGGACAGGGGTTGTGGCAGATACGCAGTATTTT
CASSSAGTGVVADTQYF
>.|.|TRBJ1-2|TRBV19|15
TGTGCCAGTAGCGAGGAGGGGTTTCGGGGCTATGGCTACACCTTC
CASSEEGFRGYGYTF
>TRBD2|many|TRBJ2-1|TRBV12-5|13
TGTGCTAGTGGTTTGGTGTCGGGGGGGGAGCAGTTCTTC
CASGLVSGGEQFF
>.|.|TRBJ2-2|TRBV11-3|16
TGTGCCAGCAGCTTAGAATCCGGCAGGGCCGGCGGGGAGCTGTTTTTT
CASSLESGRAGGELFF
>TRBD1|once|TRBJ2-7|TRBV24-1|15
TGTGCCACCAGTGACCCGACAGGGGGCTCCTACGAGCAGTACTTC
CATSDPTGGSYEQYF
>TRBD2|once|TRBJ2-5|TRBV9|16
TGTGCCAGCAGCGTCACTAGCGGGGGGGCTGGCGAGACCCAGTACTTC
CASSVTSGGAGETQYF
>TRBD2|.|TRBJ2-5|TRBV7-2|16
TGTGCCAGCAGCTTAGCCGTTAGCGGGAGGCAAGAGACCCAGTACTTC
CASSLAVSGRQETQYF
>TRBD1|once|TRBJ1-5|TRBV16|14
TGTGCCAGCACCGACGACAGGGGGCTTCAGCCCCAGCATTTT
CASTDDRGLQPQHF
>TRBD1|.|TRBJ1-5|TRBV6-1|15
TGTGCCAGCAGTGAACAGGGGGGTAGCAATCAGCCCCAGCATTTT
CASSEQGGSNQPQHF
>.|few|TRBJ1-1|TRBV3-1/TRBV3-2|15
TGTGCCAGCAGCCTGGGCGGAGGAGCAAGCACTGAAGCTTTCTTT
CASSLGGGASTEAFF
>TRBD1|.|TRBJ1-5|TRBV10-3|14
TGTGCCATCAGTGAGGACAGGGGCAATCAGCCCCAGCATTTT
CAISEDRGNQPQHF